The entry that follows covers one TCR beta chain sequence. Participants came from fewer than 25 US areas, aged about 18 to 89 years. Profiled with immunoSEQ multiplex PCR; TCRdb holds only in-frame clones, not every one. The sample has some 400,000 clones, 90% to 95% seen once. The germline CDR1 and CDR2 sequences are KGHSH and LQKENI. Trimming pared 2 bases from V and 1 base from J, leaving 11 bases between. This CDR3 spans 16 amino acids. These data come from a study of blood T cell repertoires in COVID-19. The wider study: Material from acute and convalescent COVID-19 was sourced from the United States, Italy and Spain.

The chain employs TRBV18 and TRBJ2-2; D is perhaps TRBD2 (6 bases). The sample comprised PBMCs or T cells enriched from blood (not recorded which). The clonotype comes from a woman between 40 and 50 years old who had been exposed to COVID-19. The CDR3 loop reads CASSPIGGVNTGELFF. The CDR3 DNA is TGTGCCAGCTCACCAATCGGGGGAGTGAACACCGGGGAGCTGTTTTTT.